This T cell receptor (beta chain) was identified in a study of T cell repertoires in cytomegalovirus infection. Study overall: It was the public TCR beta signatures that indicated both CMV infection and matching HLA type. Study conclusions and caveats: Carriers of CMV and the relevant HLA type were discriminated by public TCR beta frequency. Predominance within the ex vivo response was attributable to HLA-C-restricted CMV-specific TCR beta clonotypes.

Germline V gene lookup returns CDR1 MNHEY and CDR2 SVGEGT. V was clipped by 6 bases and J by 4 bases, with 11 bases between them. The CDR3 extends over 13 amino acids. Using its own MiXCR run on the reads, TCRdb lists one record per CDR3 protein. The table has 150,000 to 200,000 distinct CDR3 sequences, over 13% seen once; the top ten hold 25% to 30%. This clonotype was observed at least ten times. Its target is not known. The chain uses TRBV6-2 or TRBV6-3 and TRBJ2-3; possible D gene TRBD2, 6 bases. This TCR was recovered from a human donor in good health (CMV status not recorded). Some clones in this sample may be carry-over from other donors' samples. Sequenced input: PBMCs. CDR3 sequence reads: CASREGSADTQYF. As DNA, the CDR3 is TGTGCCAGCAGGGAGGGGAGCGCAGATACGCAGTATTTT.